This note documents a single T cell receptor (beta chain) sequence. Its antigen remains unknown. Sequencing was performed with immunoSEQ multiplex PCR; in TCRdb, only in-frame clones are kept and a portion is missing. The sample shows around 2.1 million clones, around 93% of them seen only once. Germline V gives CDR1 SEHNR, CDR2 FQNEAQ (reference sequence). V shed 1 base, J shed 5 bases, and the junction held 4 bases outside the gene matches. The CDR3 totals 15 residues. This record comes from a study of shared clonotypes between healthy human individuals. Terminally differentiated effector memory CD45RA+ cells were left out of the naive CD8 fraction, which was CD45RO-negative and positively selected for CCR7. The study, taken as a whole, reports: Compared with memory subsets, naive subsets generally had larger estimated richness. Only blood underwent sampling, and tissue repertoires likely differ.

The J gene is TRBJ1-4, the V gene TRBV7-9, with TRBD1 matching 7 bases. Source material: naive CD8+ T cells from PBMCs. This sequence was found in a man younger than 30 in good health. Some clones in this sample may be carry-over from other donors' samples. The CDR3 sequence: CASSLGGTENEKLFF. In nucleotides, the CDR3 is TGTGCCAGCAGCTTAGGCGGGACAGAGAATGAAAAACTGTTTTTT.